This T cell receptor (beta chain) was captured in a study of prognosis after radiotherapy for stage I lung cancer (dated by TCRdb to about 2021). Regarding the research as a whole: Between early 2018 and early 2019, over 15 patients with stage I NSCLC were enrolled in Nanjing, China. The patients included 14 to 15 who had newly diagnosed primary stage I lung tumors, along with about 5 others who had oligometastatic NSCLC after their primary tumor had been surgically resected. All patients were considered medically inoperable, owing to comorbidities in around eleven and refusal of surgery in about 7. Squamous cell carcinoma histology was identified in more than five patients, and adenocarcinoma histology was identified in twelve patients. In every patient, SBRT was given without any concurrent therapy. After SBRT, distant metastases developed in about 20% of the 19 patients at a median of around 7 months, while the remaining 15 patients had no significant progression. The study profiled peripheral blood TCR beta repertoires from stage I NSCLC patients before and after stereotactic body radiotherapy and related them to distant failure. For each of the roughly 19 patients, one blood sample was taken before SBRT and one after, so the study sequenced around 40 samples in total. Ages in the cohort of approximately 13 men and 6 or 7 women ranged from roughly 50 to 90 years, with a median of 74. SBRT was delivered in 3 to 5 fractions with a biologically effective dose of at least 100 Gy, and image-guided IMRT or VMAT was used for delivery. Findings and caveats that apply to the study as a whole: Differences by metastasis status were reportedly seen in TRBV and TRBJ usage frequencies, involving two V genes at baseline and, after SBRT, several V genes and two J genes. Post-SBRT Shannon entropy and its change from baseline were lower in patients who developed distant metastases; baseline Shannon entropy was not associated with metastases. Whether the expanded TCR clones were tumor-specific was not determined. The study was limited by its small cohort and short follow-up, and the findings require independent validation. After SBRT, the count of unique TCR clones dropped from a median of about 10,000 beforehand to more than 6,000 afterward (Wilcoxon paired P=0.011). None of the reported P values were adjusted for multiple comparisons.

A history of other malignancies or of prior chemotherapy or radiotherapy was absent in all patients, and node-negative disease was shown on CT and PET/CT in all patients. Around 5.5 milliliters of peripheral venous blood were drawn into EDTA tubes at each of two time points. PBMCs were isolated by Ficoll-Paque Plus density-gradient centrifugation. Immediately after collection, samples were stored at -80 degrees C until analysis. The TCR beta CDR3 region was amplified from genomic DNA by two rounds of multiplex PCR. The first PCR round used primers specific to each TRBV and TRBJ gene, with sequences filed in Chinese patent CN105087789A. Universal primers were used in the second round of PCR. The Roche High Pure PCR Template Preparation Kit was used to extract genomic DNA from the frozen PBMCs. Libraries were sequenced paired-end with 151 bp reads on an Illumina HiSeq 3000. The study's processing was this. CutAdapt was used to remove raw reads lacking the multiplex PCR primer sequences. High-quality paired reads were merged into contigs with PEAR. TRB V, D and J gene segments were assigned to each contig with MiXCR by alignment to reference sequences. CDR3 sequences were clustered by base quality and sequence similarity to remove sequencing errors. Shannon entropy normalized by the natural log of productive TCR sequence number was used as the measure of diversity. Clonality was defined as one minus Shannon entropy divided by the natural log of the number of unique clonotypes. Progression-free survival cut-offs for repertoire metrics were chosen using the Youden index of ROC curves, with analyses run in R 3.5.3. TCRdb itself trimmed the public reads at Q25 with fastp, ran MiXCR and retained productive beta chains. All rows with the same CDR3 protein become a single entry with the most common DNA and genes. TCRdb, not the original authors, processed these V and J calls. This sample is represented by approximately 31,000 distinct CDR3 sequences; roughly 52% of them were singletons. Of the sample, 16% is held by the ten largest clones.

This clonotype was observed many times. What antigen it recognizes has not been identified. No clone much larger than this one lies a single base away; base qualities are absent. Looking up the germline V gene yields CDR1 KGHDR and CDR2 SFDVKD. The junction carries 11 bases between V and J, which are trimmed by 3 bases and 0 bases respectively. The CDR3 has 16 amino acids, counting the end cysteine and phenylalanine. Only the CDR3 region is kept as DNA, spanning 48 bases read in frame from base 1. The TCR originated in a donor aged 50 or older with non-small cell lung cancer. The chain is made from TRBV24-1 and TRBJ1-5; matching of 6 bases hints at TRBD1 as the D gene. The sample here was PBMCs, taken before or after stereotactic body radiation therapy (not recorded which). The nucleotide sequence reads TGTGCCACCAGTGATCCCCGCAGGGGTAGCAATCAGCCCCAGCATTTT. This translates into CATSDPRRGSNQPQHF.